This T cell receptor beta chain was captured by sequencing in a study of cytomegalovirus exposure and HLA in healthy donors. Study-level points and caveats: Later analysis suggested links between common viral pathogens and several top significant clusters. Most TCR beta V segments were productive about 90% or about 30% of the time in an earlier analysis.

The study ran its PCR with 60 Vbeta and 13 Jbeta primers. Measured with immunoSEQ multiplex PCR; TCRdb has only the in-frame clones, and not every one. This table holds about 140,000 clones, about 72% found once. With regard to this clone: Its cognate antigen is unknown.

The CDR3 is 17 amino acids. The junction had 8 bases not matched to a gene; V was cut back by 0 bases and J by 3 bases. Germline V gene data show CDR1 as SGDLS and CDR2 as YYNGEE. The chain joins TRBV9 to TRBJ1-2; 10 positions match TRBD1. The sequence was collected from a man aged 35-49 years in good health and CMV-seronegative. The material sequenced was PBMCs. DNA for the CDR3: TGTGCCAGCAGCGTAGGCCCTCGGGACAGGGGAGACTATGGCTACACCTTC. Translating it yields CASSVGPRDRGDYGYTF.